These 30 T cell receptor beta chains originate from one sample sequenced in a study of blood T cell repertoires in COVID-19 (dated by TCRdb to the early 2020s). Receptor libraries were prepared by the immunoSEQ multiplex PCR assay. TCRdb limited this immuneACCESS table to in-frame rearrangements with V and J called. A share of clones is missing; checked studies link under half to unresolved V genes, and the rest is unexplained. This sample has approximately 230,000 clones in its table, and under 85% of those were observed once. Over 3% of the sample lies in the top ten. Sample: peripheral blood. The receptors stem from a woman aged 40-49 years with active or convalescent COVID-19.

The V call is TRBV11-2, the J call TRBJ1-5, with 9 bases identical to TRBD1. Germline values: CDR1 SGHAT, CDR2 FQNNGV. With 1 base clipped from V and 2 bases from J, the junction kept 0 bases outside the gene matches. This CDR3 spans 15 amino acids. CDR3 protein: CASSLGQGGNQPQHF. The CDR3 DNA sequence: TGTGCCAGCAGCTTAGGACAGGGGGGCAATCAGCCCCAGCATTTT. Looking up the rest from reference TRBV11-2 and TRBJ1-5 gives the full variable domain: EAGVAQSPRYKIIEKRQSVAFWCNPISGHATLYWYQQILGQGPKLLIQFQNNGVVDDSQLPKDRFSAERLKGVDSTLKIQPAKLEDSAVYLCASSLGQGGNQPQHFGDGTRLSIL.

This clone was counted a single time. Other DNA sequences from this sample encode an identical CDR3 as well. The gene calls are TRBV3-1 (or the pseudogene TRBV3-2) and TRBJ1-5, with 9 positions matching TRBD1. Germline CDR1 LGHDT, CDR2 YNNKEL (reference sequence). The CDR3 covers 15 residues. The trim removed 1 base at V and 2 bases at J, leaving 0 bases unmatched. CDR3 sequence (DNA): TGTGCCAGCAGCCAAGGGACAGGGGGCAATCAGCCCCAGCATTTT. The encoded protein is CASSQGTGGNQPQHF.

The V and J genes are TRBV28 and TRBJ1-2; D not certain. Germline V CDR1 and CDR2: MDHEN, SYDVKM. The CDR3 spans 13 residues. Trimming removed 2 bases from V and 4 bases from J, with 8 bases in between. The CDR3 region is CASSLGQVYGYTF. The DNA of the CDR3 is TGTGCCAGCAGTTTAGGGCAGGTCTATGGCTACACCTTC.

V usage is TRBV7-6 and J usage is TRBJ1-3; D may be TRBD1 (5 bases). The germline CDR1 and CDR2 sequences are SGHVS and FNYEAQ. V dropped 5 bases and J dropped 3 bases, with 17 bases sitting between them. The length of the CDR3 is 16 residues. CDR3 loop: CASSRFTGPGGNTIYF. CDR3 DNA: TGTGCCAGCAGCCGATTTACAGGACCGGGTGGAAACACCATATATTTT.

The chain has TRBV7-3 and TRBJ2-3; 11 nucleotides line up with TRBD2. The CDR3 spans 15 residues. Trimming removed 4 bases from V and 3 bases from J; junction bases left unmatched: 3. The germline gives CDR1 SGHTA, CDR2 FQGTGA. This CDR3 reads CASSSSSGGTDTQYF. The CDR3 coding sequence is TGTGCCAGCAGCTCCTCTAGCGGGGGGACAGATACGCAGTATTTT. Combining the CDR3 with reference TRBV7-3 and TRBJ2-3 gives the whole variable domain GAGVSQTPSNKVTEKGKYVELRCDPISGHTALYWYRQSLGQGPEFLIYFQGTGAADDSGLPNDRFFAVRPEGSVSTLKIQRTERGDSAVYLCASSSSSGGTDTQYFGPGTRLTVL.

The chain couples TRBV6-1 to TRBJ1-4; the match to TRBD1 covers 10 bases. Germline CDR1 is MNHNS and CDR2 is SASEGT. Trimming at V came to 3 bases and at J to 7 bases, leaving 5 bases not matched to a gene. The CDR3 sequence is 15 residues long. The DNA for the CDR3 is TGTGCCAGCAGTGAGAGCGGGACAGGGGCTGAAAAACTGTTTTTT. Translated: CASSESGTGAEKLFF.

This clone was seen a few times. This chain links TRBV29-1 with TRBJ2-1, with D perhaps matching TRBD1 (6 bases). The V and J ends lost 8 bases and 8 bases respectively, with 16 bases between them. Germline loops: CDR1 SQVTM, CDR2 ANQGSEA. The CDR3 contains 12 residues. CDR3 coding DNA: TGCAGCTTCCACAGGGTCAGGGATGAGCAGTTCTTC. Protein: CSFHRVRDEQFF.

The V call is TRBV2, the J call TRBJ2-3; TRBD2 aligns across 11 bases. This CDR3 comprises 17 residues. Trimming at V came to 5 bases and at J to 5 bases, leaving 12 bases not matched to a gene. The V gene's germline CDR1 is SNHLY and CDR2 FYNNEI. The CDR3 DNA follows: TGTGCCAGCAGTTCGGGACTAGCGGAGATAGGTGGAGATACGCAGTATTTT. Translation gives CASSSGLAEIGGDTQYF. Full variable domain (missing parts from reference TRBV2 and TRBJ2-3): EPEVTQTPSHQVTQMGQEVILRCVPISNHLYFYWYRQILGQKVEFLVSFYNNEISEKSEIFDDQFSVERPDGSNFTLKIRSTKLEDSAMYFCASSSGLAEIGGDTQYFGPGTRLTVL.

This clone has more than one count but fewer than ten. The CDR3 region has the DNA TGTGCCTGGAACCGGGACACGACTAATGAAAAACTGTTTTTT. Encoded protein: CAWNRDTTNEKLFF. J is TRBJ1-4 and V is TRBV30; perhaps TRBD1 as D (6 bases). Germline V gene sequence: CDR1 GTSNPN, CDR2 SVGIG (reference sequence). The germline V and J ends were trimmed by 4 bases and 2 bases, with 11 bases remaining between them. The CDR3 is 14 residues long.

The chain links TRBV27 to TRBJ2-7, with TRBD1 matching 7 bases. There are 14 residues in the CDR3. CDR1 is MNHEY, CDR2 SMNVEV, per germline (reference sequence). V lost 5 bases and J lost 0; bases outside the gene matches: 4. The CDR3 sequence is CASSPRGSSYEQYV. In nucleotides, the CDR3 is TGTGCCAGCAGTCCCAGGGGGAGCTCCTACGAGCAGTACGTC.

The chain uses TRBV27 and TRBJ1-5, with TRBD1 matching over 8 bases. The junction had 1 base not matched to a gene; V was cut back by 3 bases and J by 3 bases. This CDR3 has 14 residues. Germline V gives CDR1 MNHEY, CDR2 SMNVEV (reference sequence). DNA of the CDR3: TGTGCCAGCAGTTTCAGGGGGCCCAATCAGCCCCAGCATTTT. Amino acids: CASSFRGPNQPQHF.

V is TRBV7-9 and J is TRBJ1-2, with unresolved D. This CDR3 contains 13 residues. Germline V CDR1 and CDR2: SEHNR, FQNEAQ (reference sequence). V lost 5 bases, J lost 3 bases, and 10 bases lay in between. CDR3 loop: CASSPPQDYGYTF. The DNA for the CDR3 is TGTGCCAGCAGCCCACCTCAGGACTATGGCTACACCTTC.

The chain employs TRBV28 and TRBJ1-1; D may be TRBD1 (6 bases). Trimming removed 3 bases at V and 4 bases at J, with 15 bases between. Germline-derived CDR1 and CDR2 are MDHEN and SYDVKM. The CDR3 is 15 amino acids. Here the CDR3 reads CASSLAGAKVTEAFF. The CDR3 DNA sequence: TGTGCCAGCAGTTTGGCAGGGGCAAAGGTCACTGAAGCTTTCTTT.

The V gene is TRBV2, the J gene TRBJ2-2; a possible D gene is TRBD1 (8 bases). V lost 8 bases and J lost 0, with 16 bases in between. The CDR3 is made up of 16 amino acids. Germline loops: CDR1 SNHLY, CDR2 FYNNEI. The CDR3 sequence is CASVGGDRSNTGELFF. In nucleotides, the CDR3 is TGTGCCAGCGTTGGGGGGGACAGGTCGAACACCGGGGAGCTGTTTTTT. Full variable domain (outside the CDR3, taken from reference TRBV2 and TRBJ2-2): EPEVTQTPSHQVTQMGQEVILRCVPISNHLYFYWYRQILGQKVEFLVSFYNNEISEKSEIFDDQFSVERPDGSNFTLKIRSTKLEDSAMYFCASVGGDRSNTGELFFGEGSRLTVL.

This clone showed up just a few times. The chain has TRBV18 and TRBJ1-4; the D gene is possibly TRBD1 (5 bases). Between the trimmed V and J ends, which lost 3 bases and 5 bases, there was a span of 10 bases. This CDR3 spans 14 amino acids. Germline lookup yields CDR1 KGHSH and CDR2 LQKENI. The CDR3 sequence: CASSPDNGNEKLFF. Here the CDR3 DNA reads TGTGCCAGCTCACCGGACAACGGGAATGAAAAACTGTTTTTT. Together with reference TRBV18 and TRBJ1-4, the CDR3 gives the full variable domain: NAGVMQNPRHLVRRRGQEARLRCSPMKGHSHVYWYRQLPEEGLKFMVYLQKENIIDESGMPKERFSAEFPKEGPSILRIQQVVRGDSAAYFCASSPDNGNEKLFFGSGTQLSVL.

This clone has only a few counts. This rearrangement joins TRBV19 to TRBJ2-3; D perhaps matches TRBD1 (6 bases). There are 13 residues in the CDR3. The germline gives CDR1 LNHDA, CDR2 SQIVND (reference sequence). V lost 5 bases and J lost 3, with 9 bases in between. In DNA form, the CDR3 reads TGTGCCAGTAGTTACAGGGAGACAGATACGCAGTATTTT. Protein sequence: CASSYRETDTQYF. Combining the CDR3 with reference TRBV19 and TRBJ2-3 gives the whole variable domain DGGITQSPKYLFRKEGQNVTLSCEQNLNHDAMYWYRQDPGQGLRLIYYSQIVNDFQKGDIAEGYSVSREKKESFPLTVTSAQKNPTAFYLCASSYRETDTQYFGPGTRLTVL.

The V call is TRBV4-2, the J call TRBJ1-1, with TRBD1 matching 8 bases. The V and J ends lost 3 bases and 1 base, in that order; junction bases with no gene match: 4. Germline-derived CDR1 and CDR2 are LGHNA and YNFKEQ. CDR3 size: 15 residues. The CDR3 nucleotides are TGTGCCAGCAGCCATACAGGGGGACGGAACACTGAAGCTTTCTTT. Translating gives CASSHTGGRNTEAFF.

The J gene is TRBJ2-1, the V gene TRBV25-1; 14 bases are a match to TRBD2. Germline CDR1 is MGHDK and CDR2 is SYGVNS. With V trimmed by 4 bases and J by 2 bases, 4 bases remained unmatched. The CDR3 extends over 17 amino acids. CDR3: CASSGLAGGRPYNEQFF. The CDR3 coding sequence is TGTGCCAGCAGTGGACTAGCGGGGGGGCGCCCCTACAATGAGCAGTTCTTC.

CDR3 sequence: CASRRPGQENGYTF. In DNA, the CDR3 is TGTGCCAGCAGAAGACCGGGACAGGAAAATGGCTACACCTTC. The V and J genes are TRBV6-5 and TRBJ1-2; 8 positions agree with TRBD1. Looked up from germline, CDR1 is MNHEY and CDR2 is SVGAGI. After removal of 6 bases from V and 6 bases from J, the junction contained 9 bases not matched to a gene. The CDR3 loop spans 14 amino acids.

The rearrangement uses TRBV7-9 and TRBJ1-2; 10 bases align to TRBD1. The CDR3 is 16 residues long. The trim removed 1 base at V and 5 bases at J, leaving 7 bases unmatched. Germline V CDR1 and CDR2: SEHNR, FQNEAQ (reference sequence). In nucleotides, the CDR3 is TGTGCCAGCAGCTTAGAGACAGGGGGCTTCGGGTATGGCTACACCTTC. This gives the protein CASSLETGGFGYGYTF.

This clone has a single count. This chain connects TRBV5-1 to TRBJ2-2; TRBD2 might be the D (7 bases). This CDR3 spans 16 amino acids. Looked up from germline, CDR1 is SGHRS and CDR2 is YFSETQ. Trimming pared 2 bases from V and 6 bases from J, leaving 17 bases between. The CDR3 sequence: CASSLIGGAGAGELFF. In DNA, the CDR3 is TGCGCCAGCAGCTTAATAGGGGGGGCCGGTGCCGGGGAGCTGTTTTTT.

Only one count was recorded for this clone. One end of the junction fails to match germline, which may point to a read error. The rearrangement uses TRBV7-7 and TRBJ2-1; TRBD2 matches 9 bases. The CDR3 has 15 amino acids. Germline V CDR1 and CDR2: SSHAT, FNYEAQ (reference sequence). CDR3 sequence: CASSLSGGPHNEQFF. The CDR3 nucleotides are TGTGCTAGCAGCTTGAGCGGGGGGCCCCACAATGAGCAGTTCTTC.

The rearrangement joins TRBV4-1 to TRBJ1-1; D is undetermined. The V and J ends lost 4 bases and 6 bases respectively, with 15 bases between them. The CDR3 spans 14 residues. The germline V gene has CDR1 MGHRA and CDR2 YSYEKL. In nucleotides, the CDR3 is TGCGCCAGCAGCCGACAAGGTATTCCCGCTGAAGCTTTCTTT. It codes for CASSRQGIPAEAFF.

The J gene is TRBJ2-2, the V gene TRBV24-1, with 7 bases aligning to TRBD1. The CDR3 sequence is 15 residues long. Germline values: CDR1 KGHDR, CDR2 SFDVKD. V gave up 3 bases and J gave up 5 bases; unmatched junction bases: 5. The chain's CDR3 is CATSDRTGRTGELFF. DNA of the CDR3: TGTGCCACCAGTGATAGGACAGGACGGACCGGGGAGCTGTTTTTT.

Here the CDR3 DNA reads TGTGCCAGCAGTTACTCGAGCGGGGCAGATACGCAGTATTTT. It is translated as CASSYSSGADTQYF. The chain carries TRBV6-5 and TRBJ2-3; 7 positions agree with TRBD2. Germline CDR1 is MNHEY and CDR2 is SVGAGI. This CDR3 region has 14 residues. V trimming: 0 bases; J trimming: 4 bases; junction bases outside the gene matches: 1.

The chain recombines TRBV7-9 with TRBJ1-1; no clear D gene. CDR3 length equals 14 residues. The germline V and J ends were trimmed by 0 bases and 10 bases, with 15 bases remaining between them. In germline, CDR1 is SEHNR, CDR2 FQNEAQ (reference sequence). The CDR3 loop is CASSLARSARRAFF. The CDR3 nucleotides read TGTGCCAGCAGCTTAGCTCGCTCGGCGCGGCGAGCTTTCTTT.

CDR3 DNA: TGTGCCAGCTTGATCGGGACAGGGGGCATCGGGAACACTGAAGCTTTCTTT. It specifies CASLIGTGGIGNTEAFF. V and J are TRBV7-9 and TRBJ1-1; 12 positions agree with TRBD1. Trimming at V came to 8 bases and at J to 1 base, leaving 11 bases not matched to a gene. The CDR3 is 17 residues long. Germline lookup yields CDR1 SEHNR and CDR2 FQNEAQ (reference sequence).

The V call is TRBV9, the J call TRBJ2-2; 9 positions match TRBD1. The CDR3 is 16 residues long. V trimming: 3 bases; J trimming: 3 bases; junction bases outside the gene matches: 6. Germline-derived CDR1 and CDR2 are SGDLS and YYNGEE. Written as DNA, the CDR3 is TGTGCCAGCAGCGCCCACAGGGGGCAGGACACCGGGGAGCTGTTTTTT. Protein product: CASSAHRGQDTGELFF. Using reference TRBV9 and TRBJ2-2 for the parts outside the CDR3, the full variable domain is DSGVTQTPKHLITATGQRVTLRCSPRSGDLSVYWYQQSLDQGLQFLIQYYNGEERAKGNILERFSAQQFPDLHSELNLSSLELGDSALYFCASSAHRGQDTGELFFGEGSRLTVL.

The chain combines TRBV5-1 with TRBJ1-1; D gene uncertain. With 4 bases removed from V and 3 bases from J, the gap between germline ends came to 10 bases. This CDR3 contains 13 residues. Germline loops: CDR1 SGHRS, CDR2 YFSETQ. The CDR3: CASSPSADTEAFF. The DNA for the CDR3 is TGCGCCAGCAGCCCCTCCGCGGACACTGAAGCTTTCTTT.

This sequence joins TRBV5-5 and TRBJ1-1; weak D call: TRBD1 (6 bases). The CDR3 runs to 13 residues. Per the germline V gene, CDR1 is SGHKS and CDR2 is YYEKEE (reference sequence). Trimming left V 1 base short and J 4 bases short, with 8 bases between. The CDR3 sequence is CASSLTGFTEAFF. CDR3 nucleotides: TGTGCCAGCAGCTTGACAGGGTTCACTGAAGCTTTCTTT.